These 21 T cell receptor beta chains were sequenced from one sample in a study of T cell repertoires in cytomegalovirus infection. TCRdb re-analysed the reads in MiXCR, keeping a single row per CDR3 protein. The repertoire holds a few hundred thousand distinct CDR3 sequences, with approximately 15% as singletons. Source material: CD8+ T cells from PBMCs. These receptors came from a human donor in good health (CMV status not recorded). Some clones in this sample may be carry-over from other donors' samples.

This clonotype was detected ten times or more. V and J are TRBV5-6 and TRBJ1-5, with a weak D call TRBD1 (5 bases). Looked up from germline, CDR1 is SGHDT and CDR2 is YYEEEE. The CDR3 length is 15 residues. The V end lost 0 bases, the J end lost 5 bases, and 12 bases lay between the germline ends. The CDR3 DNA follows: TGTGCCAGCAGCTTGGGTTGGACACGTTATCAGCCCCAGCATTTT. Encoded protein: CASSLGWTRYQPQHF. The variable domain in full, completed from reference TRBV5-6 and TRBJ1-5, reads DAGVTQSPTHLIKTRGQQVTLRCSPKSGHDTVSWYQQALGQGPQFIFQYYEEEERQRGNFPDRFSGHQFPNYSSELNVNALLLGDSALYLCASSLGWTRYQPQHFGDGTRLSIL.

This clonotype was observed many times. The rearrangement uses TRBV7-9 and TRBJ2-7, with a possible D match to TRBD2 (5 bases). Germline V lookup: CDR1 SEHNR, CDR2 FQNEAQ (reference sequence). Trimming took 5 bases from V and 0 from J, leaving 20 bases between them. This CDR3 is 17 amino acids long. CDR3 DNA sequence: TGTGCCAGCAGCCCTCTCGCCGCGGGCCCCTTCTCCTACGAGCAGTACTTC. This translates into CASSPLAAGPFSYEQYF.

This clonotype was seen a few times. The CDR3 nucleotides read TGCAGTGCTAGAGGTGAACAAGAGACCCAGTACTTC. As protein: CSARGEQETQYF. This chain links TRBV20-1 with TRBJ2-5; the D is unclear. Looked up from germline, CDR1 is DFQATT and CDR2 is SNEGSKA (reference sequence). V was pared by 1 base and J by 2 bases, with 5 bases between. The CDR3 sequence is 12 residues long.

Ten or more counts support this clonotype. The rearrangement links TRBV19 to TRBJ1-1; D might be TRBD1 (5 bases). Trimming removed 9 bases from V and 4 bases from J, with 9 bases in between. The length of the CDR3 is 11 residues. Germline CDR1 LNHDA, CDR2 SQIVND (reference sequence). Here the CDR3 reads CASSGGTEAFF. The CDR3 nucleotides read TGTGCCAGCAGCGGGGGCACTGAAGCTTTCTTT.

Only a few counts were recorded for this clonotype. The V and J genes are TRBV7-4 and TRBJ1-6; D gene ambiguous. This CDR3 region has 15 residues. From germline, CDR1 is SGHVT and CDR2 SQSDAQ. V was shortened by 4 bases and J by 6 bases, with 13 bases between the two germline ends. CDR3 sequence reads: CASSSPTNLNSPLHF. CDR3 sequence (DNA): TGTGCCAGCAGCTCCCCGACTAACCTTAATTCACCCCTCCACTTT. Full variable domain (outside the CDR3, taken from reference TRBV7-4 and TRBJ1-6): GAGVSQSPRYKVAKRGRDVALRCDSISGHVTLYWYRQTLGQGSEVLTYSQSDAQRDKSGRPSGRFSAERPERSVSTLKIQRTEQGDSAVYLCASSSPTNLNSPLHFGNGTRLTVT.

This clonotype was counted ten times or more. The CDR3 region is CASSRPGDEQFF. As DNA, the CDR3 is TGTGCCAGCAGCCGCCCCGGGGATGAGCAGTTCTTC. The chain is built from TRBV11-2 and TRBJ2-1, with D possibly being TRBD2 (5 bases). V shed 5 bases and J shed 8 bases, with 10 bases lying between them. The CDR3 covers 12 residues. Germline lookup yields CDR1 SGHAT and CDR2 FQNNGV.

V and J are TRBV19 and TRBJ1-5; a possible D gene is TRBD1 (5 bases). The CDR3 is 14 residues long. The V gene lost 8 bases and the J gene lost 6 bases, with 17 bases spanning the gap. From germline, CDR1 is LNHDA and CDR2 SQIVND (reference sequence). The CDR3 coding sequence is TGTGCCAGTGGGATCGGGACCTGGGCTCAGCCCCAGCATTTT. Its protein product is CASGIGTWAQPQHF.

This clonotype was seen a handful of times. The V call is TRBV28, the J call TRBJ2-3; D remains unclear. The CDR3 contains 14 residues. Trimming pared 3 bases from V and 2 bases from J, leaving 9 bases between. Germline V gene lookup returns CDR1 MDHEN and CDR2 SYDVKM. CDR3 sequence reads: CASSFKVVTDTQYF. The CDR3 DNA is TGTGCCAGCAGTTTCAAGGTGGTCACAGATACGCAGTATTTT.

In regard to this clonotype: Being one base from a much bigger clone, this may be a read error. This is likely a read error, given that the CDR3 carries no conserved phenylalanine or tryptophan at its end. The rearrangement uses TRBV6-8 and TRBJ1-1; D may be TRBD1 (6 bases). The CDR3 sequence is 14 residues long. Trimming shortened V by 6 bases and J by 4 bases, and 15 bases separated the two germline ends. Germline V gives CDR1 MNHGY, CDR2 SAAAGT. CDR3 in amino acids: CASSETGLSTEAFY. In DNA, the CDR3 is TGTGCCAGCAGCGAAACAGGGCTTTCCACTGAAGCTTTCTAT.

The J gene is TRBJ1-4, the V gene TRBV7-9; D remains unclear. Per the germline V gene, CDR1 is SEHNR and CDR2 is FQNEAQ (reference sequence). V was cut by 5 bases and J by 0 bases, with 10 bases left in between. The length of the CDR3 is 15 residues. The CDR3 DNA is TGTGCCAGCAGCCCACAAGGATCAACTAATGAAAAACTGTTTTTT. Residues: CASSPQGSTNEKLFF.

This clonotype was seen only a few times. This chain's CDR3 is CASSLSYLGELFF. The DNA of the CDR3 is TGTGCCAGCAGCTTATCTTACCTCGGGGAGCTGTTTTTT. The rearrangement links TRBV7-6 to TRBJ2-2; no clear D. CDR1 and CDR2 from the germline V gene are SGHVS and FNYEAQ. Trimming pared 2 bases from V and 7 bases from J, leaving 8 bases between. The CDR3 totals 13 residues.

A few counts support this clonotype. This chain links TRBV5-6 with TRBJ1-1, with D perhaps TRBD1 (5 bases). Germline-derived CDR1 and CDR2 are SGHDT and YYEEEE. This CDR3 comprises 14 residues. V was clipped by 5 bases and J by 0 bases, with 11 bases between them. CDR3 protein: CASRIRQLNTEAFF. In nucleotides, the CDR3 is TGTGCCAGCAGAATTAGACAGCTGAACACTGAAGCTTTCTTT.

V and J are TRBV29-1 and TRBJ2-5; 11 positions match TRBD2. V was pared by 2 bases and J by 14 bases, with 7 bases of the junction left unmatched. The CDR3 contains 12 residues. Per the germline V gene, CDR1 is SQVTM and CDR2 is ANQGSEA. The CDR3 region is CSVELTSGVIYF. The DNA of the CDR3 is TGCAGCGTTGAATTGACTAGCGGGGTGATTTACTTC.

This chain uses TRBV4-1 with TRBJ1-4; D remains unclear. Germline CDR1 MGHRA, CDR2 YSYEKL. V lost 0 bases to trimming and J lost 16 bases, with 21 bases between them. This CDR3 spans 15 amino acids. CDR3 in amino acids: CASSQDQTEPDRPFF. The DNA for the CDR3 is TGCGCCAGCAGCCAAGATCAAACAGAGCCTGATCGTCCGTTTTTT.

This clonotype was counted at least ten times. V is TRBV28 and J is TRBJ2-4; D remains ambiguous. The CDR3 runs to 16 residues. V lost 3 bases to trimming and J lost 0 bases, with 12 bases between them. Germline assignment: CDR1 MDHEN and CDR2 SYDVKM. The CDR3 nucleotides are TGTGCCAGCAGTTTGGCAGGAATAATAGCCAAAAACATTCAGTACTTC. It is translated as CASSLAGIIAKNIQYF.

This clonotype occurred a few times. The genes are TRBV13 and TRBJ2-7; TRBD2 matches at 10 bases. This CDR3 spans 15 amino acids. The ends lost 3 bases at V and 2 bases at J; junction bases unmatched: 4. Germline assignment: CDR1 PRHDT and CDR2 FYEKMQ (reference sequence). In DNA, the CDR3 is TGTGCCAGCAGCTTCGCTAGCGGGAGCACCTACGAGCAGTACTTC. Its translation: CASSFASGSTYEQYF.

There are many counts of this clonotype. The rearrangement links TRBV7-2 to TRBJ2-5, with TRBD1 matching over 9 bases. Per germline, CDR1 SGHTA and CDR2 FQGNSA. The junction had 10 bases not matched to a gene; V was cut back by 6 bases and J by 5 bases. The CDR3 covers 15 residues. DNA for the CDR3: TGTGCCAGCAGTTCGACAGGGGGGAGTAGGGAGACCCAGTACTTC. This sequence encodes CASSSTGGSRETQYF.

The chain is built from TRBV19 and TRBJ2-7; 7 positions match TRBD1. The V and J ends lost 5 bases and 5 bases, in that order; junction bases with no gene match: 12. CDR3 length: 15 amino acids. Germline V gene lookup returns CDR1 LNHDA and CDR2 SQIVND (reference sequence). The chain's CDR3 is CASSAALWTGNEQYF. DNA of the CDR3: TGTGCCAGTAGTGCCGCCCTCTGGACAGGTAACGAGCAGTACTTC.

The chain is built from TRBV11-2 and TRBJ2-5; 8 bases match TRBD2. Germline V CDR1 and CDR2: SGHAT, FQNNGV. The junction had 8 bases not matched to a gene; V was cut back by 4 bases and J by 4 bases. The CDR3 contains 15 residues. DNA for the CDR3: TGTGCCAGCAGCTCGGGGGGGCCATTGTTAGAGACCCAGTACTTC. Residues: CASSSGGPLLETQYF. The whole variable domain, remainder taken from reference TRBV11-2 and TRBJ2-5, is EAGVAQSPRYKIIEKRQSVAFWCNPISGHATLYWYQQILGQGPKLLIQFQNNGVVDDSQLPKDRFSAERLKGVDSTLKIQPAKLEDSAVYLCASSSGGPLLETQYFGPGTRLLVL.

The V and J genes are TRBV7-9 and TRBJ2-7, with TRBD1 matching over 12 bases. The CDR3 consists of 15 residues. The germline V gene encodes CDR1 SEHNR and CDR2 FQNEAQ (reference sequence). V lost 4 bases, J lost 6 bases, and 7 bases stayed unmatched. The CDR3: CASSYSGTGGSEQYF. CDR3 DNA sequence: TGTGCCAGCAGCTACTCCGGGACAGGGGGCAGCGAGCAGTACTTC.

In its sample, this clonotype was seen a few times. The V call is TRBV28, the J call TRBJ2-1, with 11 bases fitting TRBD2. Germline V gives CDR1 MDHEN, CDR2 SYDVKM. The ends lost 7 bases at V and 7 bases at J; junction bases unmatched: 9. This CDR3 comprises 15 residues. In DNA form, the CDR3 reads TGTGCCAGCAACATAGCGGGGGGGCCTAAGAATGAGCAGTTCTTC. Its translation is CASNIAGGPKNEQFF.